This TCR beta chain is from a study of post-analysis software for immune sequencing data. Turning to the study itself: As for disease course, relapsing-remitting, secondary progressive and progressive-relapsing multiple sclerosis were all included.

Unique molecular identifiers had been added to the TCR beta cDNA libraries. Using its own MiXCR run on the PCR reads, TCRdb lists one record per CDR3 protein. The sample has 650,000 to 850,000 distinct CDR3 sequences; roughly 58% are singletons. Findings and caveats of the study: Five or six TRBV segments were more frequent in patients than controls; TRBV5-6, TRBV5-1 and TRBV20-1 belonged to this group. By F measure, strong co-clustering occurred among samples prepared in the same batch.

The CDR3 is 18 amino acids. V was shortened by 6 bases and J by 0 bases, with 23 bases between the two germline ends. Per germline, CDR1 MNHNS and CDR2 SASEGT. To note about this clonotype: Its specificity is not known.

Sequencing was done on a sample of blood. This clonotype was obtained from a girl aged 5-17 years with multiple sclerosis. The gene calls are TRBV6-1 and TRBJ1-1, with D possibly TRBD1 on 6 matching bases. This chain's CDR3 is CASRNMGRNRVMNTEAFF. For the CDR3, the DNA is TGTGCCAGCAGAAACATGGGCCGAAACAGGGTAATGAACACTGAAGCTTTCTTT.